This TCR beta chain was obtained from a study of T cells in Graves' hyperthyroidism and ophthalmopathy. Whole-study results and caveats: Model-based prediction identified ophthalmopathy a median roughly 5.9 months prior to its onset.

This clonotype showed up many times. Antigen specificity is unknown. In the ophthalmopathy cohort, Clinical Activity Score was at least 3, NOSPECS grade at least 4, and duration under 3 months. Uncontrolled infection, other autoimmune disease, pregnancy and lactation each barred patients from inclusion. The source of the PBMCs was 8.5 to 10 ml of fresh peripheral blood. RNA transcripts gave rise to amplified TCR beta CDR3 regions. First-round RT-PCR of the TCR CDR3 relied on the HTBI primer set. TCRdb re-derived calls from the multiplex PCR reads in MiXCR, one entry per CDR3 protein. In the table there are about 250,000 distinct CDR3 sequences, approximately 24% of which are singletons. CDR1 is MDHEN, CDR2 SYDVKM, per germline. This CDR3 comprises 20 residues. The V gene end was trimmed by 1 base and the J gene end by 5 bases; junction bases not matched to a gene: 17.

The receptor was isolated from a woman in her thirties or forties with Graves' ophthalmopathy. This chain links TRBV28 with TRBJ2-5; 12 bases fit TRBD2. The sequencing sample was made of blood. The CDR3 DNA follows: TGTGCCAGCAGTTTATATTCCTCTAGCGGGAGGGCCGCGGTGGTGGAGACCCAGTACTTC. Encoded protein: CASSLYSSSGRAAVVETQYF.